These 2 T cell receptor beta chains were all obtained from the same sample, sequenced in a study of blood T cell repertoires in COVID-19. TCRdb's copy holds only in-frame clones and misses some; the assay was immunoSEQ multiplex PCR. Here the sample spans 150,000 to 200,000 clones, roughly 82% being singletons. Sequenced: PBMCs or T cells enriched from blood (not recorded which). These receptors were obtained from a man between 45 and 60 years old who had recovered from COVID-19.

The rearrangement uses TRBV6-6 and TRBJ1-1; D may be TRBD1 (6 bases). The CDR3 spans 13 residues. The germline V and J ends were trimmed by 6 bases and 5 bases, with 13 bases remaining between them. Per the germline V gene, CDR1 is MNHNY and CDR2 is SVGAGI (reference sequence). The chain's CDR3 is CASRANRETEAFF. CDR3 nucleotide sequence: TGTGCCAGCAGAGCCAACAGGGAAACTGAAGCTTTCTTT.

The DNA of the CDR3 is TGTGCCAGCAGTGAGAGCCAGCCCCAGCATTTT. As protein: CASSESQPQHF. V is TRBV6-1 and J is TRBJ1-5; D gene uncertain. CDR3 length: 11 residues. Germline CDR1 and CDR2: MNHNS and SASEGT. The ends were cut back, 3 bases at V and 7 bases at J, with 4 bases in the middle.